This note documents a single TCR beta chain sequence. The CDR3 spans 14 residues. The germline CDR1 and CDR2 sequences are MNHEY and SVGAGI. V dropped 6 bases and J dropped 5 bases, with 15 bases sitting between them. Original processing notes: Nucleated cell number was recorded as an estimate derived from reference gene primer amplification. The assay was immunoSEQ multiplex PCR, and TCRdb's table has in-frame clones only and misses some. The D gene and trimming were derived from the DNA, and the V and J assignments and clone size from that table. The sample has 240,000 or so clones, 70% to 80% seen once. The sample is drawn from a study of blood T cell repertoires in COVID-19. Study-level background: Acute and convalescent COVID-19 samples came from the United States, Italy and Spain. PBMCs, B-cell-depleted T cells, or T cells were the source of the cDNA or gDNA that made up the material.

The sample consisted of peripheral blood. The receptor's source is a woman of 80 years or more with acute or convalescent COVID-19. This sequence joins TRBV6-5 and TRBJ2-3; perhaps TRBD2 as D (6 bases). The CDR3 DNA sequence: TGTGCCAGCAGGCGGGGCGGGATGGGAGATACGCAGTATTTT. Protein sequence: CASRRGGMGDTQYF.